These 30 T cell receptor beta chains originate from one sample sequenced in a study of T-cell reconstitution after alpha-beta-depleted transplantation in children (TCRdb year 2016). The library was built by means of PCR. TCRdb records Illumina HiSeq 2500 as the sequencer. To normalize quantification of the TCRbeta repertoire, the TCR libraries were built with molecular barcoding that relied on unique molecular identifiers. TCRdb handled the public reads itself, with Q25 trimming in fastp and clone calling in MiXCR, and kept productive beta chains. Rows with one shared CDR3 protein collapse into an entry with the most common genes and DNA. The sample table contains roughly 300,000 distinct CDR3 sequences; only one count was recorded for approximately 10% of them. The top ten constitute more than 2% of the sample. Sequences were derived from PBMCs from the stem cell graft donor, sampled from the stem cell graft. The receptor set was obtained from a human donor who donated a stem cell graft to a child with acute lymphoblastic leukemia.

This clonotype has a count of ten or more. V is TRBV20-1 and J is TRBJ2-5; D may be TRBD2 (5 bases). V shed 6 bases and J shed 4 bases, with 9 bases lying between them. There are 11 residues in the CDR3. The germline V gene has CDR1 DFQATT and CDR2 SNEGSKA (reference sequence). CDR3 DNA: TGCAGTGCCGGGGTGGGAGAGACCCAGTACTTC. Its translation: CSAGVGETQYF.

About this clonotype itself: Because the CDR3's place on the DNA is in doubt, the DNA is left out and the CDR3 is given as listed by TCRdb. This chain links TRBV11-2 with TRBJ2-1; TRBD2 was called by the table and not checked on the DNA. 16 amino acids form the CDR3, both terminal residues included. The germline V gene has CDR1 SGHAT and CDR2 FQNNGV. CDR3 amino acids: CASSLWGLGTSGSTGF.

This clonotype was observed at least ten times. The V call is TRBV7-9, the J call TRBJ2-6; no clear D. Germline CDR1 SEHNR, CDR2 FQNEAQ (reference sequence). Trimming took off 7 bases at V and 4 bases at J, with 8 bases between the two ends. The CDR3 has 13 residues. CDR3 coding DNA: TGTGCCAGCACCCCCTTCGGGGCCAACGTCCTGACTTTC. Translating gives CASTPFGANVLTF.

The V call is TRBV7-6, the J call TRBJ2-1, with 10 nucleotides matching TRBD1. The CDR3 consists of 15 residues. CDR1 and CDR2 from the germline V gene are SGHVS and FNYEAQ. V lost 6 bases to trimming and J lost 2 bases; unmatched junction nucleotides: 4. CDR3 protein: CASRKDRGAYNEQFF. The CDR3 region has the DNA TGTGCCAGCAGGAAGGACAGGGGGGCCTACAATGAGCAGTTCTTC.

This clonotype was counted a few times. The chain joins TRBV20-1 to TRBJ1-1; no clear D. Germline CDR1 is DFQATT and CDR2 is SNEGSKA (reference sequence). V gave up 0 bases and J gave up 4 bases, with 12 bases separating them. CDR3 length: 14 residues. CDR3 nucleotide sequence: TGCAGTGCTAGAGACGTAACCCTTGGCACTGAAGCTTTCTTT. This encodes CSARDVTLGTEAFF.

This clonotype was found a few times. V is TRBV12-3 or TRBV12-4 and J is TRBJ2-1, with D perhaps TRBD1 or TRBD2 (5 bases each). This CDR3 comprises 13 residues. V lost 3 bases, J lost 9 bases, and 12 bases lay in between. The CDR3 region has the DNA TGTGCCAGCAGTTTCGGCAGTGGGGGTGAGCAGTTCTTC. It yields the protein CASSFGSGGEQFF.

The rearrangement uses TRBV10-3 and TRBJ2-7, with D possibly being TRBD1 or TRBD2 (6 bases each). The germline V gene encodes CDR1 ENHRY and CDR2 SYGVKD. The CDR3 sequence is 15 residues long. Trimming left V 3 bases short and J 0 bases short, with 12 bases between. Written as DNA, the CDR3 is TGTGCCATCAGTGAACCCGGGGGCGACTCCTACGAGCAGTACTTC. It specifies CAISEPGGDSYEQYF.

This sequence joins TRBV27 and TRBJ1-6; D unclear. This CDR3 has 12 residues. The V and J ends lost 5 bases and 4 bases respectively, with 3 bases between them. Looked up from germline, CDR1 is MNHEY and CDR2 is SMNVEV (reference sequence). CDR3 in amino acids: CASSAYNSPLHF. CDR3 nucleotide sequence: TGTGCCAGCAGTGCATATAATTCACCCCTCCACTTT.

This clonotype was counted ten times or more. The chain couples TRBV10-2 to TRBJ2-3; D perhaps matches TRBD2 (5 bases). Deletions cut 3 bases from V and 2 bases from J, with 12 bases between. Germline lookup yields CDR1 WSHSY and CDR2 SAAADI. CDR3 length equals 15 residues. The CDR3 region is CASSEMRVSTDTQYF. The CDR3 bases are TGCGCCAGCAGTGAAATGCGGGTGTCCACAGATACGCAGTATTTT.

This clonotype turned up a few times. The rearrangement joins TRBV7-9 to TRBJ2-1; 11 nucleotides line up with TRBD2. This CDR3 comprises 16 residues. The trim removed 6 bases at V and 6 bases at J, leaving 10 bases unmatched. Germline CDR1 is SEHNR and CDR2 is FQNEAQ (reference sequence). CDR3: CASSPLRLAGSNEQFF. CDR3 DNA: TGTGCCAGCAGTCCTCTCCGACTAGCGGGAAGCAATGAGCAGTTCTTC.

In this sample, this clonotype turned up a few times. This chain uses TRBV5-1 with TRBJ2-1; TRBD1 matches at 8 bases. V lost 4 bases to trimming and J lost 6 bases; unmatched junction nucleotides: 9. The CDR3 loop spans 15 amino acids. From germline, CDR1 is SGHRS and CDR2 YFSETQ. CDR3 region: CASSPPDRVVNEQFF. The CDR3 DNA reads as TGCGCCAGCAGCCCCCCGGACAGGGTCGTCAATGAGCAGTTCTTC.

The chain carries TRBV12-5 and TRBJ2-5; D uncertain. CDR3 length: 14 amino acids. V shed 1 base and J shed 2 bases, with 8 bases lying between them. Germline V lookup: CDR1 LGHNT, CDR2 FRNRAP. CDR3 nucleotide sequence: TGTGCTAGTGGTTTGGGGGCCAATCAAGAGACCCAGTACTTC. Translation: CASGLGANQETQYF.

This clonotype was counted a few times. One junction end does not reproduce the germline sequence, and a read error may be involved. The CDR3 here is CASSAGTYNEQFF. DNA of the CDR3: TGTGCCAGCAGCGCCGGGACCTATAATGAGCAGTTCTTC. The chain combines TRBV7-9 with TRBJ2-1; D is possibly TRBD1 or TRBD2 (5 bases each). The germline CDR1 and CDR2 sequences are SEHNR and FQNEAQ (reference sequence). The CDR3 totals 13 residues. Looking up the rest from reference TRBV7-9 and TRBJ2-1 gives the full variable domain: DTGVSQNPRHKITKRGQNVTFRCDPISEHNRLYWYRQTLGQGPEFLTYFQNEAQLEKSRLLSDRFSAERPKGSFSTLEIQRTEQGDSAMYLCASSAGTYNEQFFGPGTRLTVL.

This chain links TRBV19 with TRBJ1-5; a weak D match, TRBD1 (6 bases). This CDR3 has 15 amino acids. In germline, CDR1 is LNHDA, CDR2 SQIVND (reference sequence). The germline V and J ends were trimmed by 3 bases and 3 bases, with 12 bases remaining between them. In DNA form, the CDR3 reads TGTGCCAGTAGTATGTACCGGGACACCAATCAGCCCCAGCATTTT. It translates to CASSMYRDTNQPQHF.

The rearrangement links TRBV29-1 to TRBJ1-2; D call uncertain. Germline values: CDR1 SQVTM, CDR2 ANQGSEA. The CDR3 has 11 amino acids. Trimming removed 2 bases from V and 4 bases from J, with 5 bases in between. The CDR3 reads CSVETVYGYTF. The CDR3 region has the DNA TGCAGCGTTGAAACAGTCTATGGCTACACCTTC.

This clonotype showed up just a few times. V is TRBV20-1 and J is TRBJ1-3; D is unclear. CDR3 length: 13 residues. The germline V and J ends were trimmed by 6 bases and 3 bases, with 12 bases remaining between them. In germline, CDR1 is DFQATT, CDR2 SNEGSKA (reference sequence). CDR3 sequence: CSAAVRGGNTIYF. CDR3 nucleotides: TGCAGTGCCGCGGTCCGGGGTGGAAACACCATATATTTT.

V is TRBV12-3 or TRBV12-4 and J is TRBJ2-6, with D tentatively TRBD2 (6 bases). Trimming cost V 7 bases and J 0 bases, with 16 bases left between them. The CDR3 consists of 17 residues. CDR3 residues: CASKSPASDSGANVLTF. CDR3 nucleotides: TGTGCCAGCAAAAGTCCGGCTAGCGACTCTGGGGCCAACGTCCTGACTTTC.

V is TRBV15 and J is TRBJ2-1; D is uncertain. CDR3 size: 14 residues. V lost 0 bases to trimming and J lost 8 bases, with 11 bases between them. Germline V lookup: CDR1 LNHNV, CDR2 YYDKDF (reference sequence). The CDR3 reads CATSRDRARHEQFF. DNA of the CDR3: TGTGCCACCAGCAGAGATAGGGCGAGGCATGAGCAGTTCTTC.

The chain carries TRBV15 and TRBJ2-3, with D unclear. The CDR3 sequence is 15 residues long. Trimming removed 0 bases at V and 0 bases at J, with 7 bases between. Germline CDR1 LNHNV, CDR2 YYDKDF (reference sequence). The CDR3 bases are TGTGCCACCAGCAGAGACCAGAGCAGCACAGATACGCAGTATTTT. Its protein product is CATSRDQSSTDTQYF.

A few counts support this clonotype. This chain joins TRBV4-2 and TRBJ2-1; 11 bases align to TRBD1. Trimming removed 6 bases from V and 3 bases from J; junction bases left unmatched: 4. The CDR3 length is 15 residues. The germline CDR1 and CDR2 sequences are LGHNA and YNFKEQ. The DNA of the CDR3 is TGTGCCAGCAGAGCGGGACAGGGGGTCTACAATGAGCAGTTCTTC. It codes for CASRAGQGVYNEQFF.

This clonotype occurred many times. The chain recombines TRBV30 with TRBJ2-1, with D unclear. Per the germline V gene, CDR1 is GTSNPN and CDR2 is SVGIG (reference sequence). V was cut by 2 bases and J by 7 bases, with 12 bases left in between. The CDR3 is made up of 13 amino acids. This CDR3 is CAWSLKYGNEQFF. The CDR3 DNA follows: TGTGCCTGGAGTCTTAAGTACGGGAATGAGCAGTTCTTC.

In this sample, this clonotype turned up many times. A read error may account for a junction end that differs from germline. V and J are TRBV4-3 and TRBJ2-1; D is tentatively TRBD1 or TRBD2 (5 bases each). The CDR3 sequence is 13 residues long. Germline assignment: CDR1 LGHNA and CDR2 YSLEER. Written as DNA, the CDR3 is TGCGCCAGCGGCCAAGAGGTGGGGGTACCTAGGTTCTTC. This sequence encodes CASGQEVGVPRFF.

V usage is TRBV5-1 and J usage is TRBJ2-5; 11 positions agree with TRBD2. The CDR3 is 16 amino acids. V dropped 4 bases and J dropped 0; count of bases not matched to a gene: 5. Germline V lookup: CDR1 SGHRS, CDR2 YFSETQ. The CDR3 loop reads CASSGGLAAYQETQYF. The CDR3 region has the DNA TGCGCCAGCAGCGGGGGACTAGCGGCGTACCAAGAGACCCAGTACTTC.

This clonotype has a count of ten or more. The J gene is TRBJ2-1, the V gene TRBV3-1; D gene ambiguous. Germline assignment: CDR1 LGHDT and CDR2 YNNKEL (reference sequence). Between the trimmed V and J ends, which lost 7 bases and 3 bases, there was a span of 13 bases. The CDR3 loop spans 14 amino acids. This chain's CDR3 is CASTADRNYNEQFF. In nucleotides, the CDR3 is TGTGCCAGCACGGCGGACCGTAACTACAATGAGCAGTTCTTC.

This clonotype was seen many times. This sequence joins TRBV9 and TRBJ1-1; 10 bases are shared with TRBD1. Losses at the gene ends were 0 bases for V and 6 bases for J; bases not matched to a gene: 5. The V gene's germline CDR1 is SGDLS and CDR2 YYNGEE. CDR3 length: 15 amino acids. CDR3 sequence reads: CASSVGGQGFAEAFF. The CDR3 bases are TGTGCCAGCAGCGTAGGGGGACAGGGGTTCGCTGAAGCTTTCTTT. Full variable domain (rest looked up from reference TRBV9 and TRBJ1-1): DSGVTQTPKHLITATGQRVTLRCSPRSGDLSVYWYQQSLDQGLQFLIQYYNGEERAKGNILERFSAQQFPDLHSELNLSSLELGDSALYFCASSVGGQGFAEAFFGQGTRLTVV.

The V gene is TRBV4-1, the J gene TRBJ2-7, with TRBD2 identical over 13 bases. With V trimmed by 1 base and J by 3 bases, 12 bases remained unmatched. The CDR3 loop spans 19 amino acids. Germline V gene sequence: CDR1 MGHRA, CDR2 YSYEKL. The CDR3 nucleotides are TGCGCCAGCAGCCAAGTCCCGACTAGCGGGAGGATATTCTACTACGAGCAGTACTTC. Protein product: CASSQVPTSGRIFYYEQYF.

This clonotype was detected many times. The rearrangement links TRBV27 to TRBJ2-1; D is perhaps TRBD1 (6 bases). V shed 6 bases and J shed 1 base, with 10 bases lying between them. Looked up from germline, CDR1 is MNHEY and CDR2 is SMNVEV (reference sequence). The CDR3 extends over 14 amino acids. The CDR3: CASRSTGSYNEQFF. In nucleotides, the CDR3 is TGTGCCAGCAGATCGACAGGATCCTACAATGAGCAGTTCTTC.

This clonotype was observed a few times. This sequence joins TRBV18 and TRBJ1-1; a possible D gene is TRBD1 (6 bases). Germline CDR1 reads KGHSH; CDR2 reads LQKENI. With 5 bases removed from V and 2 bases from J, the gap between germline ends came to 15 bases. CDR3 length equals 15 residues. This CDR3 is CASSALGQSNTEAFF. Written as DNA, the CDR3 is TGTGCCAGCTCAGCGTTAGGACAGAGTAACACTGAAGCTTTCTTT.

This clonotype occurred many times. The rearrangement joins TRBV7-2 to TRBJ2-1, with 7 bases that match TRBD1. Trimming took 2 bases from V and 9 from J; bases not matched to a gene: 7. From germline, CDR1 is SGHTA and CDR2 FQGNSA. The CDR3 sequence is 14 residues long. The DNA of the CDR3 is TGTGCCAGCAGCTTACGACAGGGCCAGGGTGAGCAGTTCTTC. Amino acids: CASSLRQGQGEQFF. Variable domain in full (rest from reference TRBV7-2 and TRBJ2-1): GAGVSQSPSNKVTEKGKDVELRCDPISGHTALYWYRQSLGQGLEFLIYFQGNSAPDKSGLPSDRFSAERTGGSVSTLTIQRTQQEDSAVYLCASSLRQGQGEQFFGPGTRLTVL.

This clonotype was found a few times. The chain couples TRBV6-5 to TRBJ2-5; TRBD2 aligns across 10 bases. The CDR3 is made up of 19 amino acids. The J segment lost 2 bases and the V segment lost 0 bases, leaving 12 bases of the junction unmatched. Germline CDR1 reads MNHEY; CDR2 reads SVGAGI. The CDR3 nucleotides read TGTGCCAGCAGTTACTCCGTAGTTCCGGTAGCGGGAGGACAAGAGACCCAGTACTTC. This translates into CASSYSVVPVAGGQETQYF.